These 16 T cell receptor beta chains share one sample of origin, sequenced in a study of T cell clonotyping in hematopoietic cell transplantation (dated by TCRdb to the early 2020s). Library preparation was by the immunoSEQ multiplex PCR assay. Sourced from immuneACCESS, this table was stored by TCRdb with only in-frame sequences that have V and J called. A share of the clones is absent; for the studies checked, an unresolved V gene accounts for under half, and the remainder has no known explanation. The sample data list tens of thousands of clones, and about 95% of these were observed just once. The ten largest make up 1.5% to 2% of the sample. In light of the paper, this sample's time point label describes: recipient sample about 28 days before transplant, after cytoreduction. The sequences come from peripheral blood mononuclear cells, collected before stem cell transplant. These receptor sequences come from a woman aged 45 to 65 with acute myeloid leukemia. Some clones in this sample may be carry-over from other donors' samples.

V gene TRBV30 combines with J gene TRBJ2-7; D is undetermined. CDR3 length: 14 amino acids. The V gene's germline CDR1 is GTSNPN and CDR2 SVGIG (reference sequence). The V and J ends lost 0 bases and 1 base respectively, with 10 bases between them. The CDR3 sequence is CAWSVRAISYEQYF. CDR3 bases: TGTGCCTGGAGTGTACGTGCGATTTCCTACGAGCAGTACTTC.

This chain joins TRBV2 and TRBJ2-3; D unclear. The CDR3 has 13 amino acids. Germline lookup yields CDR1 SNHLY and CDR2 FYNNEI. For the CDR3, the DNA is TGTGCTCACAGACGGACGCACGCAGATACGCAGTATTTT. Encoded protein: CAHRRTHADTQYF.

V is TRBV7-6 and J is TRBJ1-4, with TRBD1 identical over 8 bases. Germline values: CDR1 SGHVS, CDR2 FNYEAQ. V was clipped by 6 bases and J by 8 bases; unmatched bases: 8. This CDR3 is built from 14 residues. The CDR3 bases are TGTGCCAGCAGTGCCAGGGGGCGCGGGGAAAAACTGTTTTTT. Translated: CASSARGRGEKLFF.

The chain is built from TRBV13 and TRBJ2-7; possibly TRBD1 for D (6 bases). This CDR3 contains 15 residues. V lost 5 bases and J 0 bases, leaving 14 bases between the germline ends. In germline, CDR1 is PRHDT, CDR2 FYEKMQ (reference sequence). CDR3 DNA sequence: TGTGCCAGCAGCCTCCTGGGGGCAGGCTCCTACGAGCAGTACTTC. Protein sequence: CASSLLGAGSYEQYF.

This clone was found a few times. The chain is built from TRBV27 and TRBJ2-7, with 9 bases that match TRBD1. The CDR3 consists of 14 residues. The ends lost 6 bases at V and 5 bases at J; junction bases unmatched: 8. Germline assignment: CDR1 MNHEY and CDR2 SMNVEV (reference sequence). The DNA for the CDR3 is TGTGCCAGCAGCCCGTGGACAGGGGTCAACGAGCAGTACTTC. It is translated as CASSPWTGVNEQYF.

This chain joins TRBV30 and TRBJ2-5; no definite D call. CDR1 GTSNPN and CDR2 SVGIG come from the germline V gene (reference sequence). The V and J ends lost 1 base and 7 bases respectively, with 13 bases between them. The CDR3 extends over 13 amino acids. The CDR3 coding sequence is TGTGCCTGGAGTGCGTCAGATTCAGGGACCCAGTACTTC. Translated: CAWSASDSGTQYF.

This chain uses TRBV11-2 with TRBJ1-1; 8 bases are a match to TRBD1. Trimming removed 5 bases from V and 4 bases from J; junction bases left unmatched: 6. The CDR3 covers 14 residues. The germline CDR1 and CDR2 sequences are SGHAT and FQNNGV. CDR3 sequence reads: CASSPFTGGTEAFF. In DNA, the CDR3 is TGTGCCAGCAGCCCCTTCACAGGGGGCACTGAAGCTTTCTTT.

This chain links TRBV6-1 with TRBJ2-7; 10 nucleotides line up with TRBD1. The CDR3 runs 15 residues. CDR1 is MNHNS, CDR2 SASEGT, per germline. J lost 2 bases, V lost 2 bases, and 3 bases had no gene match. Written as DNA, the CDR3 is TGTGCCAGCAGTGAACCGGGACAGGGGACCTACGAGCAGTACTTC. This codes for CASSEPGQGTYEQYF.

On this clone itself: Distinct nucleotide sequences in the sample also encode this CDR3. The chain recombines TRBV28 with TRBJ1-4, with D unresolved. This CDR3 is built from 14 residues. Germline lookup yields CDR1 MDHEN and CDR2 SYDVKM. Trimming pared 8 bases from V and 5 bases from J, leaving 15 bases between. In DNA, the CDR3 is TGTGCCAGCCGAGCCGGCAGACCAAATGAAAAACTGTTTTTT. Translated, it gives CASRAGRPNEKLFF.

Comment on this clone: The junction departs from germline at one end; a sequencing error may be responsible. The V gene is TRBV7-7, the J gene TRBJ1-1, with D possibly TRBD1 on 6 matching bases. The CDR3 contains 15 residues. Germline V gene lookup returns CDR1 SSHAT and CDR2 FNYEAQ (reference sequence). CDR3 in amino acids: CASSLIGDMNTEAFF. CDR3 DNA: TGTGCTAGCAGCTTAATCGGGGACATGAACACTGAAGCTTTCTTT.

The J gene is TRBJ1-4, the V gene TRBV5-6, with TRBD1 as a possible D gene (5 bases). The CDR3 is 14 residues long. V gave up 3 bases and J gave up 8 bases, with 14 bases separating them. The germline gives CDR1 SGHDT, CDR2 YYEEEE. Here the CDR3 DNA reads TGTGCCAGCAGCTCGGCGGGGGTAGGAGAAAAACTGTTTTTT. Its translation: CASSSAGVGEKLFF.

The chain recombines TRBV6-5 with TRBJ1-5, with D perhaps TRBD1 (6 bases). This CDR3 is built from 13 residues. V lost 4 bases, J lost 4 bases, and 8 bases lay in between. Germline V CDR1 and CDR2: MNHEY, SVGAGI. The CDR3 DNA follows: TGTGCCAGCAGTTTACAGGGAAATCAGCCCCAGCATTTT. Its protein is CASSLQGNQPQHF.

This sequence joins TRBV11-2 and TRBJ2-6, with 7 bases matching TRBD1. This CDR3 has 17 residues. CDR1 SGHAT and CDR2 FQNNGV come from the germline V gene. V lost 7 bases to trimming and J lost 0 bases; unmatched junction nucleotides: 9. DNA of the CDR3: TGTGCCAGCACCTCGACAGGGCGCAGCTCTGGGGCCAACGTCCTGACTTTC. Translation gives CASTSTGRSSGANVLTF. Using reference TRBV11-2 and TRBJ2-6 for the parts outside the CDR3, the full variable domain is EAGVAQSPRYKIIEKRQSVAFWCNPISGHATLYWYQQILGQGPKLLIQFQNNGVVDDSQLPKDRFSAERLKGVDSTLKIQPAKLEDSAVYLCASTSTGRSSGANVLTFGAGSRLTVL.

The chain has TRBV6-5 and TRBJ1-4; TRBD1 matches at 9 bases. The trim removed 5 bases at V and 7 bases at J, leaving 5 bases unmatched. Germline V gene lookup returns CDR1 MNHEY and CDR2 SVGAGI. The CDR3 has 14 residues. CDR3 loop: CASSRDRAGEKLFF. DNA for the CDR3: TGTGCCAGCAGTAGGGACAGGGCAGGTGAAAAACTGTTTTTT.

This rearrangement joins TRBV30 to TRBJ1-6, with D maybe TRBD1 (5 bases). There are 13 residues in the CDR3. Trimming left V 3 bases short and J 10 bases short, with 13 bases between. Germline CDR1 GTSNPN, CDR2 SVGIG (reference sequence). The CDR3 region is CAWREGFDSPLHF. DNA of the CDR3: TGTGCCTGGAGAGAGGGGTTCGACTCACCCCTCCACTTT.

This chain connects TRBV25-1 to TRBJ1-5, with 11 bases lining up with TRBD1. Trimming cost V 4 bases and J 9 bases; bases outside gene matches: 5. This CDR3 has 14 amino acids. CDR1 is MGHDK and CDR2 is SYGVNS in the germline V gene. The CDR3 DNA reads TGTGCCAGCAGTGGGATAGGGACAGGGGGGCCCCAGCATTTT. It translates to CASSGIGTGGPQHF. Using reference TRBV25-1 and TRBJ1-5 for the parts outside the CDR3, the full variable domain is EADIYQTPRYLVIGTGKKITLECSQTMGHDKMYWYQQDPGMELHLIHYSYGVNSTEKGDLSSESTVSRIRTEHFPLTLESARPSHTSQYLCASSGIGTGGPQHFGDGTRLSIL.